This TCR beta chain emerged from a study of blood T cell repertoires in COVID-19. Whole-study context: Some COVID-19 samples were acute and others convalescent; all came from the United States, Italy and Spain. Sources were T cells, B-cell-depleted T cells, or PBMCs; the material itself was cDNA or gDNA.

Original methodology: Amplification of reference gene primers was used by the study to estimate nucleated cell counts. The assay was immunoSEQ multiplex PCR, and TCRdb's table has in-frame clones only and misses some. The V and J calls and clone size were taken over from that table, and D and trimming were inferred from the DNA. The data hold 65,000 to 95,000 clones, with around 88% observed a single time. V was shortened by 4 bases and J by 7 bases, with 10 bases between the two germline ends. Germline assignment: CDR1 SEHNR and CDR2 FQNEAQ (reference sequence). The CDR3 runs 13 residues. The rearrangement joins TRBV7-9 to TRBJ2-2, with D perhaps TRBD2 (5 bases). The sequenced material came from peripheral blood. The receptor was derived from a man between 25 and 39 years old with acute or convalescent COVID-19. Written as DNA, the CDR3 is TGTGCCAGCAGCTCCGAGGGTATCGGGGAGCTGTTTTTT. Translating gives CASSSEGIGELFF.